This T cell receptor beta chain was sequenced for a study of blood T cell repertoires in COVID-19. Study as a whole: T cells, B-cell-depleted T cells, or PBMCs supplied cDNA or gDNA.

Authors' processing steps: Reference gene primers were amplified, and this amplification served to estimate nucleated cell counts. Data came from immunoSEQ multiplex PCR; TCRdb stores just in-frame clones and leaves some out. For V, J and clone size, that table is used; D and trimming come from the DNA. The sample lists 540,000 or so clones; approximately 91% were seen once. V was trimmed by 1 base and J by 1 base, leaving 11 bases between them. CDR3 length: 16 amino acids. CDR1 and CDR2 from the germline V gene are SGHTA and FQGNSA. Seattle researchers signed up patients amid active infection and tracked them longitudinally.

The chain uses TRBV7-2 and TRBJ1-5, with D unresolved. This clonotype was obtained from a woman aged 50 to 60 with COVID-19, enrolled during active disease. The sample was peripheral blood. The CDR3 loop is CASSLGPPGSNQPQHF. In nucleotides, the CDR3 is TGTGCCAGCAGCTTAGGGCCCCCGGGGAGCAATCAGCCCCAGCATTTT.